One sample yielded the 22 T cell receptor beta chains listed below, sequenced in a study of vaccination and CD4 T cells after COVID-19. Cultured CD4+ T-cell DNA underwent Oncomine TCR Beta short-read sequencing. TCRdb reprocessed the PCR reads via MiXCR and lists one record per CDR3 protein. The data contain 15,000 to 25,000 distinct CDR3 sequences, around 41% of them singletons. The treatment is: roughly 10-day PBMC culture with coronavirus spike peptide pools or control peptides (ViraFEST assay). The antigens for these receptors are not known. The sample comprised cultured CD4+ T cells from blood. The receptors were sampled from a human donor with COVID-19.

The gene calls are TRBV6-1 and TRBJ1-1; TRBD1 matches 8 bases. The germline CDR1 and CDR2 sequences are MNHNS and SASEGT. This CDR3 is 13 amino acids long. V dropped 6 bases and J dropped 11; count of bases not matched to a gene: 11. The CDR3 nucleotides read TGTGCCAGCAGGCCGAACCGACAGGGGATGGCTTTCTTT. Translation: CASRPNRQGMAFF.

This clonotype was seen only a few times. V usage is TRBV10-3 and J usage is TRBJ2-1, with D possibly being TRBD2 (5 bases). This CDR3 comprises 13 residues. Germline CDR1 reads ENHRY; CDR2 reads SYGVKD. Deletions cut 11 bases from V and 5 bases from J, with 16 bases between. The CDR3 loop is CAVGLARDNEQFF. CDR3 in DNA: TGTGCCGTAGGACTCGCCCGGGACAATGAGCAGTTCTTC.

On this clonotype: One end of the junction is discordant with germline, which a read error may explain. The CDR3 loop is CASSAGRTNTEAFF. In DNA, the CDR3 is TGTGCCAGTAGTGCCGGACGGACCAACACTGAGGCTTTCTTT. The genes are TRBV19 and TRBJ1-1, with D unclear. The CDR3 length is 14 residues. Germline V lookup: CDR1 LNHDA, CDR2 SQIVND (reference sequence).

This clonotype appeared a few times. The chain employs TRBV19 and TRBJ1-1, with D tentatively TRBD1 (5 bases). Per the germline V gene, CDR1 is LNHDA and CDR2 is SQIVND (reference sequence). Trimming pared 0 bases from V and 0 bases from J, leaving 11 bases between. This CDR3 is 16 amino acids long. This CDR3 is CASSIDRGGLNTEAFF. The CDR3 nucleotides read TGTGCCAGTAGTATAGATCGGGGGGGACTGAACACTGAAGCTTTCTTT.

The J gene is TRBJ1-5, the V gene TRBV6-1; 10 positions match TRBD1. The ends lost 6 bases at V and 0 bases at J; junction bases unmatched: 8. Germline V gives CDR1 MNHNS, CDR2 SASEGT. This CDR3 is 17 amino acids long. The CDR3 is CASSPGQGVGSNQPQHF. The CDR3 DNA follows: TGTGCCAGCAGCCCTGGACAGGGGGTGGGTAGCAATCAGCCCCAGCATTTT.

This clonotype has just a few counts. This chain's CDR3 is CSARVQGIHEQYF. The CDR3 region has the DNA TGCAGTGCTAGAGTCCAGGGGATCCACGAGCAGTACTTC. The rearrangement joins TRBV20-1 to TRBJ2-7, with a weak D call TRBD1 (6 bases). V was clipped by 1 base and J by 5 bases, with 12 bases between them. This CDR3 has 13 amino acids. In germline, CDR1 is DFQATT, CDR2 SNEGSKA (reference sequence).

The chain recombines TRBV5-1 with TRBJ2-5; D not resolved. Germline V gives CDR1 SGHRS, CDR2 YFSETQ. CDR3 size: 16 residues. The V end lost 1 base, the J end lost 0 bases, and 13 bases lay between the germline ends. CDR3 coding DNA: TGCGCCAGCAGCTTGCGACTGCGATCGTACCAAGAGACCCAGTACTTC. Translated, it gives CASSLRLRSYQETQYF. Full variable domain (outside the CDR3, taken from reference TRBV5-1 and TRBJ2-5): KAGVTQTPRYLIKTRGQQVTLSCSPISGHRSVSWYQQTPGQGLQFLFEYFSETQRNKGNFPGRFSGRQFSNSRSEMNVSTLELGDSALYLCASSLRLRSYQETQYFGPGTRLLVL.

Only a few counts were recorded for this clonotype. The V call is TRBV7-3, the J call TRBJ1-2; no definite D call. Germline V gene lookup returns CDR1 SGHTA and CDR2 FQGTGA. This CDR3 spans 15 amino acids. Trimming shortened V by 5 bases and J by 4 bases, and 17 bases separated the two germline ends. CDR3: CASSPQARRVYGYTF. CDR3 nucleotide sequence: TGTGCCAGCAGCCCGCAAGCCAGAAGAGTCTATGGCTACACCTTC.

The sample holds a few counts of this clonotype. The V call is TRBV12-3 or TRBV12-4, the J call TRBJ1-4, with unresolved D. V was trimmed by 5 bases and J by 6 bases, leaving 7 bases between them. This CDR3 region has 12 residues. The CDR3: CASSRTDEKLFF. The CDR3 coding sequence is TGTGCCAGCAGTCGGACGGATGAAAAACTGTTTTTT.

This clonotype was seen more than once but under ten times. This rearrangement joins TRBV5-1 to TRBJ2-5, with TRBD2 matching over 9 bases. The CDR3 is 16 amino acids. Germline V gene data show CDR1 as SGHRS and CDR2 as YFSETQ. The trim removed 5 bases at V and 3 bases at J, leaving 11 bases unmatched. The CDR3 loop reads CASSNPSGGRKETQYF. The DNA of the CDR3 is TGCGCCAGCAGTAACCCGAGCGGGGGGCGGAAAGAGACCCAGTACTTC. The full variable domain, with the rest looked up from reference TRBV5-1 and TRBJ2-5, is KAGVTQTPRYLIKTRGQQVTLSCSPISGHRSVSWYQQTPGQGLQFLFEYFSETQRNKGNFPGRFSGRQFSNSRSEMNVSTLELGDSALYLCASSNPSGGRKETQYFGPGTRLLVL.

In the case of this clonotype: At one end the junction does not follow the germline gene, possibly because of a read error. The chain couples TRBV7-2 to TRBJ2-3, with 9 bases fitting TRBD2. The germline V gene encodes CDR1 SGHTA and CDR2 FQGNSA. This CDR3 region has 15 residues. The CDR3, as DNA: TGTGCCAGCTGCTTGCGGGGGGGCCCGGCAGATACGCAGTATTTT. Protein sequence: CASCLRGGPADTQYF.

This clonotype was recorded a few times. The chain carries TRBV19 and TRBJ1-1; tentative D call: TRBD1 (6 bases). Trimming removed 4 bases at V and 6 bases at J, with 15 bases between. Germline CDR1 is LNHDA and CDR2 is SQIVND (reference sequence). CDR3 length: 14 amino acids. The CDR3 DNA sequence: TGTGCCAGTAGTAAGAGCACAGGGAGCGCTGAAGCTTTCTTT. Its translation is CASSKSTGSAEAFF.

This clonotype was counted a few times. The rearrangement uses TRBV20-1 and TRBJ2-5; 11 bases are shared with TRBD2. Germline CDR1 DFQATT, CDR2 SNEGSKA (reference sequence). The length of the CDR3 is 13 residues. V was clipped by 5 bases and J by 5 bases; unmatched bases: 4. CDR3 loop: CSALTSGVETQYF. The CDR3 region has the DNA TGCAGTGCTCTGACTAGCGGGGTGGAGACCCAGTACTTC.

The CDR3 protein is CATSDTRYTQYF. The CDR3 nucleotides read TGTGCCACCAGTGATACAAGGTATACGCAGTATTTT. This sequence joins TRBV24-1 and TRBJ2-3; D remains ambiguous. V gave up 3 bases and J gave up 7 bases, with 7 bases separating them. CDR3 size: 12 residues. Germline V gene data show CDR1 as KGHDR and CDR2 as SFDVKD.

As concerns this clonotype: The junction differs from germline at one of its ends, possibly a read error. The V and J genes are TRBV6-5 and TRBJ2-7, with 7 bases that match TRBD1. This CDR3 is built from 14 residues. Germline values: CDR1 MNHEY, CDR2 SVGAGI. Here the CDR3 reads CASSYSGQSYGQYF. CDR3 bases: TGTGCCAGCAGTTACTCGGGACAGTCCTACGGGCAGTACTTC.

This clonotype appeared a few times. This chain connects TRBV19 to TRBJ1-6; 10 bases are a match to TRBD1. There are 16 residues in the CDR3. Per germline, CDR1 LNHDA and CDR2 SQIVND (reference sequence). The V segment lost 1 base and the J segment 6 bases; nucleotides outside the gene matches: 3. CDR3 nucleotides: TGTGCCAGTAGTATAGGACAGGGGGCGCCTAATTCACCCCTCCACTTT. This codes for CASSIGQGAPNSPLHF.

This clonotype has only a few counts. This chain joins TRBV20-1 and TRBJ1-4; the D gene is possibly TRBD1 (5 bases). CDR3 length equals 14 residues. Between the trimmed V and J ends, which lost 5 bases and 4 bases, there was a span of 14 bases. Germline loops: CDR1 DFQATT, CDR2 SNEGSKA (reference sequence). Here the CDR3 reads CSASPGPINEKLFF. The DNA of the CDR3 is TGCAGTGCTTCACCGGGACCGATTAATGAAAAACTGTTTTTT.

This clonotype was picked up a small number of times. The chain links TRBV20-1 to TRBJ1-1; 8 positions match TRBD1. The germline gives CDR1 DFQATT, CDR2 SNEGSKA (reference sequence). This CDR3 contains 14 residues. V lost 2 bases to trimming and J lost 4 bases; unmatched junction nucleotides: 6. The CDR3 nucleotides read TGCAGTGCTAGATCTGGACAGGGCGGCACTGAAGCTTTCTTT. Encoded protein: CSARSGQGGTEAFF.

The chain has TRBV19 and TRBJ2-3; a possible D gene is TRBD2 (6 bases). The germline CDR1 and CDR2 sequences are LNHDA and SQIVND (reference sequence). Trimming removed 3 bases from V and 6 bases from J, with 16 bases in between. The CDR3 length is 15 residues. The CDR3: CASSINGGRGDTQYF. The CDR3 coding sequence is TGTGCCAGTAGTATCAACGGGGGTAGGGGCGATACGCAGTATTTT.

The CDR3 nucleotides read TGTGCCAGTAGTAGAATAAAGGGCGGCAATCAGCCCCAGCATTTT. Residues: CASSRIKGGNQPQHF. V usage is TRBV19 and J usage is TRBJ1-5; D not certain. Germline CDR1 reads LNHDA; CDR2 reads SQIVND (reference sequence). This CDR3 has 15 residues. The V end was cut by 4 bases, the J end by 2 bases, with 12 bases between.

V is TRBV18 and J is TRBJ1-5; 12 bases are shared with TRBD1. Germline CDR1 is KGHSH and CDR2 is LQKENI. The ends lost 0 bases at V and 6 bases at J; junction bases unmatched: 6. There are 17 residues in the CDR3. CDR3 DNA sequence: TGTGCCAGCTCACCACCGACCGGGACAGGGGGCGTTCAGCCCCAGCATTTT. It specifies CASSPPTGTGGVQPQHF.

This clonotype was found once. This rearrangement joins TRBV2 to TRBJ2-1; TRBD2 aligns across 12 bases. Germline assignment: CDR1 SNHLY and CDR2 FYNNEI. The CDR3 runs 17 residues. V trimming: 0 bases; J trimming: 7 bases; junction bases outside the gene matches: 7. The CDR3 loop is CASSEALGLAGMNEQFF. The CDR3 DNA reads TGTGCCAGCAGTGAAGCGCTAGGACTAGCGGGGATGAATGAGCAGTTCTTC.